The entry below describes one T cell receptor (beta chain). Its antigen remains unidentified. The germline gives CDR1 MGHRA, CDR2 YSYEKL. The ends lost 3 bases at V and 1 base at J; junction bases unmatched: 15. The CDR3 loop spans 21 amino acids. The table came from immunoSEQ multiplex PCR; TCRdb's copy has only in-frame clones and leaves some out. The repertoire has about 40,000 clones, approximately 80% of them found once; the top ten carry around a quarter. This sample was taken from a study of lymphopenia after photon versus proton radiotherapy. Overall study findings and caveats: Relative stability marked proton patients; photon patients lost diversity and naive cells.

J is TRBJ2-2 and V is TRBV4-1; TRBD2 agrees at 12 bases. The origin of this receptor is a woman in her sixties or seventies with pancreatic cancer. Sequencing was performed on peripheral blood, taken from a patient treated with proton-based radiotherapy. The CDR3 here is CASSQEAPGLAGQGNTGELFF. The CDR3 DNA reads TGCGCCAGCAGCCAGGAAGCACCGGGACTAGCGGGCCAGGGGAACACCGGGGAGCTGTTTTTT.